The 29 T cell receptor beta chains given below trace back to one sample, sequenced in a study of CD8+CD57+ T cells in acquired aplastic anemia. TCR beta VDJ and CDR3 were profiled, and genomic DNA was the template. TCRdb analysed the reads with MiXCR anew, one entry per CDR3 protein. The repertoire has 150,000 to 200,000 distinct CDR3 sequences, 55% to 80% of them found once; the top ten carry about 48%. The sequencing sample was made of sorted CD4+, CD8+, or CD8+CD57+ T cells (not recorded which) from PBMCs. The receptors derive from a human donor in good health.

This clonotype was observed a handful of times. The CDR3 DNA reads TGTGCCAGTTCGGGAGGATGGGACACAGATACGCAGTATTTT. Translated, it gives CASSGGWDTDTQYF. The chain joins TRBV19 to TRBJ2-3, with TRBD2 matching over 7 bases. J lost 2 bases, V lost 8 bases, and 7 bases had no gene match. CDR3 size: 14 residues. Per germline, CDR1 LNHDA and CDR2 SQIVND (reference sequence).

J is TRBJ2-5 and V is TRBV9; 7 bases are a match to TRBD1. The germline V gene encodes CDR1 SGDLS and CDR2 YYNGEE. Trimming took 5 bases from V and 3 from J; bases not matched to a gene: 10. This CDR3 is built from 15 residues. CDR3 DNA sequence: TGTGCCAGCAGTGACCCGACAGGGAGCAAAGAGACCCAGTACTTC. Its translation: CASSDPTGSKETQYF.

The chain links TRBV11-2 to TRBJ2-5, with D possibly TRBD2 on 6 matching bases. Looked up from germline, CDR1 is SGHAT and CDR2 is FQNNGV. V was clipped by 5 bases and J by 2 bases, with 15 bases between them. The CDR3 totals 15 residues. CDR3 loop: CASSVQYGGQETQYF. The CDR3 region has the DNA TGTGCCAGCAGCGTACAATACGGGGGTCAAGAGACCCAGTACTTC.

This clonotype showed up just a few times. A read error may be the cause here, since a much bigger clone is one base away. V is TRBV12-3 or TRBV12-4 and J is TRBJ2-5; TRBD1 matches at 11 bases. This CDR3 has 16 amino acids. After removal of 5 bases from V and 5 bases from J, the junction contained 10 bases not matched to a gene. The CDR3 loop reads CASSQSGQGVGETQYF. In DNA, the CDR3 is TGTGCCAGCAGTCAATCGGGACAGGGGGTGGGGGAGACCCAGTACTTC.

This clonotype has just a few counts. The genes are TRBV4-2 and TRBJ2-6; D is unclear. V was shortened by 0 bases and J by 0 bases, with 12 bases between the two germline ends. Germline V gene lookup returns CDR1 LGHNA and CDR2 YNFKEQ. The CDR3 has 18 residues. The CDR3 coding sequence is TGTGCCAGCAGCCAAGATTCTTGGGATAGCTCTGGGGCCAACGTCCTGACTTTC. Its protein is CASSQDSWDSSGANVLTF.

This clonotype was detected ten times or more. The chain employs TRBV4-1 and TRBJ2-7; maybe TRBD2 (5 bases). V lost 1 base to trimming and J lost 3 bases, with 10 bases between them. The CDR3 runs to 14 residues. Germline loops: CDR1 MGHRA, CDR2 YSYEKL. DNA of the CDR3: TGCGCCAGCAGCCAAGGAGAGGGTAGCTACGAGCAGTACTTC. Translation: CASSQGEGSYEQYF.

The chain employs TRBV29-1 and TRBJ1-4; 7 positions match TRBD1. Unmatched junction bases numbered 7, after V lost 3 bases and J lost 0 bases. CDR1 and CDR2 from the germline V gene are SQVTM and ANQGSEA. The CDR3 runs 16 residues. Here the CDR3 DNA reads TGCAGCGTTGAGGATCCGGGACAGCCAACTAATGAAAAACTGTTTTTT. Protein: CSVEDPGQPTNEKLFF. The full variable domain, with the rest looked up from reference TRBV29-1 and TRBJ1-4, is SAVISQKPSRDICQRGTSLTIQCQVDSQVTMMFWYRQQPGQSLTLIATANQGSEATYESGFVIDKFPISRPNLTFSTLTVSNMSPEDSSIYLCSVEDPGQPTNEKLFFGSGTQLSVL.

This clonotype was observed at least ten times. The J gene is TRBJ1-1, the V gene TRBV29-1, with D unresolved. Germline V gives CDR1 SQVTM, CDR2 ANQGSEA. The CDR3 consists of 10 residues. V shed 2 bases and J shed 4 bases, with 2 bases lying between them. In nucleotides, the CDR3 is TGCAGCGTTGAAATCACTGAAGCTTTCTTT. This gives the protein CSVEITEAFF.

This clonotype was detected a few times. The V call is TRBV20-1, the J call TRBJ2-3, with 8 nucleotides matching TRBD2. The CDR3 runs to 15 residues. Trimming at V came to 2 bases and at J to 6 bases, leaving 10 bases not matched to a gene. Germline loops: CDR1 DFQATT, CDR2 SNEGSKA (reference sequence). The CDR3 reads CSARHLGLAWDTQYF. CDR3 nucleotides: TGCAGTGCTAGACACCTCGGACTAGCATGGGATACGCAGTATTTT.

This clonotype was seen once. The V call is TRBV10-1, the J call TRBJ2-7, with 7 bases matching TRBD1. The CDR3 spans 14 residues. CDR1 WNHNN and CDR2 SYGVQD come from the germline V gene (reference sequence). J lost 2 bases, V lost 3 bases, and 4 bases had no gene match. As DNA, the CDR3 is TGCGCCAGCAGTGAAGGACAGGCGCCCTACGAGCAGTACTTC. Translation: CASSEGQAPYEQYF.

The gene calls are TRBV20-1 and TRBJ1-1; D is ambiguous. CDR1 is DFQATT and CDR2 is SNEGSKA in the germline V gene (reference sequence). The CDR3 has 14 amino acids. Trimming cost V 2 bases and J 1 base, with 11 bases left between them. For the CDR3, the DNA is TGCAGTGCTAGAATCCCGGTAAGGAACACTGAAGCTTTCTTT. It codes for CSARIPVRNTEAFF.

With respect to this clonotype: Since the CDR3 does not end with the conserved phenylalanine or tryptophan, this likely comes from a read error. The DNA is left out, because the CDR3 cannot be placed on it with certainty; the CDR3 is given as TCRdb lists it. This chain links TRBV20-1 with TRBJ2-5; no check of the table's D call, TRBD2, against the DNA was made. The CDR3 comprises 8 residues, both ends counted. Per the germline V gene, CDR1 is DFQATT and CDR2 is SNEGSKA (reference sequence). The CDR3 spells CSATRTSS.

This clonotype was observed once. CDR3 sequence: CATTKGEGYGYTF. The CDR3 DNA sequence: TGCGCCACCACTAAGGGCGAAGGCTATGGCTACACCTTC. The rearrangement joins TRBV5-1 to TRBJ1-2; D is uncertain. The germline gives CDR1 SGHRS, CDR2 YFSETQ. This CDR3 has 13 residues. V gave up 9 bases and J gave up 4 bases, with 16 bases separating them.

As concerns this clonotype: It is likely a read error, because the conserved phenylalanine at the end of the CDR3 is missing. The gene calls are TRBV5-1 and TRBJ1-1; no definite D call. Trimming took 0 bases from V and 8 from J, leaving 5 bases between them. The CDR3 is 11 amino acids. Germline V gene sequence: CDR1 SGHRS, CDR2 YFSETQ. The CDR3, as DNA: TGCGCCAGCAGCTTGGCCGGGGAAGCTTTCCTT. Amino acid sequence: CASSLAGEAFL.

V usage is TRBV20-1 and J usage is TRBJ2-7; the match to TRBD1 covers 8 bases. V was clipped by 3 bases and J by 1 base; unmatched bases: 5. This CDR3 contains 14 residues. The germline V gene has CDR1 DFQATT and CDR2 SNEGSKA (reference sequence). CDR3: CSASRGLRSYEQYF. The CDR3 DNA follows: TGCAGTGCTAGCAGGGGGCTCCGTTCCTACGAGCAGTACTTC.

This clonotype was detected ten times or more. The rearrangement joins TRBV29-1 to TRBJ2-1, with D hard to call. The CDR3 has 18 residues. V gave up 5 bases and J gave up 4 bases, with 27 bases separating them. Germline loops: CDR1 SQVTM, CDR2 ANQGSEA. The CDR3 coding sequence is TGCAGCGTTCTCCCCGGACCTGCCACACTTTCGATATACAATGAGCAGTTCTTC. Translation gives CSVLPGPATLSIYNEQFF.

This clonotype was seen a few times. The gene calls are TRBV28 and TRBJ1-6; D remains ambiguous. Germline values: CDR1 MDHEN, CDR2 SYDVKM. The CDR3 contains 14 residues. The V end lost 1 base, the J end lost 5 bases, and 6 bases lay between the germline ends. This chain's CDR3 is CASSLSGDNSPLHF. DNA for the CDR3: TGTGCCAGCAGTTTATCAGGAGATAATTCACCCCTCCACTTT.

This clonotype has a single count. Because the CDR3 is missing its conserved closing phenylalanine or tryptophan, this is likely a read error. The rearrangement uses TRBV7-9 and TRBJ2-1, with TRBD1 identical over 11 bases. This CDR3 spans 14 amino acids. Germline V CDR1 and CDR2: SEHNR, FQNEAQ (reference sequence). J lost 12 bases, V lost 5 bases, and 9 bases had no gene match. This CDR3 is CASSRTGGRDAQFL. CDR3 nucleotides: TGTGCCAGCAGCAGGACAGGGGGCAGGGATGCGCAGTTCCTC.

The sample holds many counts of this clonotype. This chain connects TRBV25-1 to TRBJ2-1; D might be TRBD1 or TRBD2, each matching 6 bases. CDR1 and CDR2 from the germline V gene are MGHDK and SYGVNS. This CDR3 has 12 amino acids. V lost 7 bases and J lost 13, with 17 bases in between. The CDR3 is CASTDSRGRQFF. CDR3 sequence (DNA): TGTGCCAGCACCGACAGCCGGGGGCGTCAGTTCTTC.

The CDR3 protein is CSAVWDPLTQETQYF. CDR3 DNA: TGCAGTGCGGTGTGGGACCCCCTGACCCAAGAGACCCAGTACTTC. The chain has TRBV20-1 and TRBJ2-5; D is tentatively TRBD1 or TRBD2 (5 bases each). Germline CDR1 and CDR2: DFQATT and SNEGSKA (reference sequence). CDR3 length: 15 amino acids. V was shortened by 6 bases and J by 1 base, with 18 bases between the two germline ends.

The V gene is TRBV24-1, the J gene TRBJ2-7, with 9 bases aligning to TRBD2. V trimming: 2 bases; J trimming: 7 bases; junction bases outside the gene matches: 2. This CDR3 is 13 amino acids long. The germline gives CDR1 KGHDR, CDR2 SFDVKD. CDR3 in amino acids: CATSDSGLAEQYF. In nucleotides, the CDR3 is TGTGCCACCAGTGATTCGGGACTAGCAGAGCAGTACTTC.

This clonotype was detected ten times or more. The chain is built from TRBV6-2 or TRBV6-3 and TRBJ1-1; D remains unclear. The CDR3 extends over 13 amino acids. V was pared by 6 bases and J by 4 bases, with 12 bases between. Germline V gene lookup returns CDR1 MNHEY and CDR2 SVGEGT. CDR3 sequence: CASRPTLGTEAFF. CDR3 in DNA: TGTGCCAGCAGACCGACCTTGGGCACTGAAGCTTTCTTT.

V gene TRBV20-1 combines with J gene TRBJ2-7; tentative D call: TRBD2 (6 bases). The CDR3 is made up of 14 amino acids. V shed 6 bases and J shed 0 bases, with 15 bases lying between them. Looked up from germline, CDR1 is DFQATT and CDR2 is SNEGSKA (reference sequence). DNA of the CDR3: TGCAGTGCCAAGGAGGGCGACAACTCCTACGAGCAGTACTTC. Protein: CSAKEGDNSYEQYF.

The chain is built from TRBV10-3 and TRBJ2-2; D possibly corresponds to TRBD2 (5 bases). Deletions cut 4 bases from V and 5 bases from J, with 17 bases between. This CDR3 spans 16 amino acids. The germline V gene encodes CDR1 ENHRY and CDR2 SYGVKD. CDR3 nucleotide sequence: TGTGCCATCAGTGGGTTGTTAGAGACTACGACCGGGGAGCTGTTTTTT. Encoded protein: CAISGLLETTTGELFF.

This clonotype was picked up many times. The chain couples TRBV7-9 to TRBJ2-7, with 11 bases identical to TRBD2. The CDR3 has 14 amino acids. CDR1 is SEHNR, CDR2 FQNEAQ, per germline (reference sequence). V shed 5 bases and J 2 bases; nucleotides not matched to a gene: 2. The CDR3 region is CASSASGRPYEQYF. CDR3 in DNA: TGTGCCAGCAGCGCTAGCGGGAGGCCCTACGAGCAGTACTTC.

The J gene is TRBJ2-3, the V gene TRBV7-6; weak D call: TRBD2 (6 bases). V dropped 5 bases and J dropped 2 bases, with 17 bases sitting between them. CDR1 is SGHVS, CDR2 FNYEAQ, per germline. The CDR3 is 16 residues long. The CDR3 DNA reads TGTGCCAGCAGCCAAGGAAGGTTAGCGGCCACAGATACGCAGTATTTT. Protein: CASSQGRLAATDTQYF.

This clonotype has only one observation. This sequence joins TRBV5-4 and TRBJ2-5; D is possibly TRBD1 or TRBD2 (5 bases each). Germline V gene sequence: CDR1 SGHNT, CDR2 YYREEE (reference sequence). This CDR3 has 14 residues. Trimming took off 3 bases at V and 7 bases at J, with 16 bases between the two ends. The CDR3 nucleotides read TGTGCCAGCAGCTCAGTCCGGGACGAAGGGACCCAGTACTTC. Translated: CASSSVRDEGTQYF.

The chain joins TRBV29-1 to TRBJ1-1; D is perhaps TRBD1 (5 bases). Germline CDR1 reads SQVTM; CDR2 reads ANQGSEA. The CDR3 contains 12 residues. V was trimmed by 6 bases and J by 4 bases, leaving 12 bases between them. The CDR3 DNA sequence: TGCAGCGTAGACACAAGGGGCACTGAAGCTTTCTTT. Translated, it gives CSVDTRGTEAFF.

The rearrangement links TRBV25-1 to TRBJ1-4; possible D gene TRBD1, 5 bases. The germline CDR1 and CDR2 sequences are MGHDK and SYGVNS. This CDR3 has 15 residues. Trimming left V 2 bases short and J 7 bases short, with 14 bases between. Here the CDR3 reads CASSEGVRQGEKLFF. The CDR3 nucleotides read TGTGCCAGCAGTGAAGGGGTTAGGCAGGGTGAAAAACTGTTTTTT.